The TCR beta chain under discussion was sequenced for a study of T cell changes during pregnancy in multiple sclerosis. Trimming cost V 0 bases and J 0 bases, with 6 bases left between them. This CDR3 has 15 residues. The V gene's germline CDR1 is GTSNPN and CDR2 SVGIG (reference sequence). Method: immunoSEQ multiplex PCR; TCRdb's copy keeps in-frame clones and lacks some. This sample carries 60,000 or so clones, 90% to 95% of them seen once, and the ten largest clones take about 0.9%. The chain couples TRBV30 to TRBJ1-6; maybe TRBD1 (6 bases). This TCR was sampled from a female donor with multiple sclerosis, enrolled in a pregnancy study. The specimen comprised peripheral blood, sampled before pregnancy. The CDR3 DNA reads TGTGCCTGGAGTGTACAGGGCTCCTATAATTCACCCCTCCACTTT. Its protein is CAWSVQGSYNSPLHF.